This T cell receptor beta chain was found in a study of blood T cells in healthy people across ages. Looked up from germline, CDR1 is DFQATT and CDR2 is SNEGSKA (reference sequence). The CDR3 is 15 amino acids. Trimming cost V 4 bases and J 4 bases; bases outside gene matches: 10. This clonotype was counted between two and nine times. It was with a sample-barcoded 5' primer and a J-beta primer mix that a second PCR of roughly 6 to 12 cycles was run. From the 5' RACE reads, TCRdb called clonotypes with MiXCR, one entry per CDR3 protein. The data show some 760,000 distinct CDR3 sequences, 25% seen once. The same data also went into a second study, on T cells of mothers and their children. That investigation notes: Mothers yielded over 8 million CDR3 reads, children some 2.8 million each. Thymic selection shapes TCR recombination output similarly in related and unrelated pairs.

The TCR comes from a boy under 18 in good health. The sequenced material came from blood. J is TRBJ1-1 and V is TRBV20-1, with 9 bases aligning to TRBD1. CDR3 bases: TGCAGTGCTACTATACCTGACAGGGGGGGCACTGAAGCTTTCTTT. Residues: CSATIPDRGGTEAFF.